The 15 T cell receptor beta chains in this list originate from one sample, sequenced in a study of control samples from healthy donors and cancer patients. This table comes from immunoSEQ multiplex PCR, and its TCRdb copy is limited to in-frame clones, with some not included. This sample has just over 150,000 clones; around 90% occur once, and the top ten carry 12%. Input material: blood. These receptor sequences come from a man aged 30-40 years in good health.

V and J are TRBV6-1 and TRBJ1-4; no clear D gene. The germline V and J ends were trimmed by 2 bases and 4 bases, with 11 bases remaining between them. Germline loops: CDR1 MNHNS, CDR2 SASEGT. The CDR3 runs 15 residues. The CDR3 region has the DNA TGTGCCAGCAGTGAAAAAAAACAGAGTAATGAAAAACTGTTTTTT. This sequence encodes CASSEKKQSNEKLFF.

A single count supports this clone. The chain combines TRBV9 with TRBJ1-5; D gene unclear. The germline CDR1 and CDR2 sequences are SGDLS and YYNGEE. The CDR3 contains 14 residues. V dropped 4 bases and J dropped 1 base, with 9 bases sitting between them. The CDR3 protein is CASSLGLSNQPQHF. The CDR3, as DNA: TGTGCCAGCAGCCTGGGGTTGAGCAATCAGCCCCAGCATTTT.

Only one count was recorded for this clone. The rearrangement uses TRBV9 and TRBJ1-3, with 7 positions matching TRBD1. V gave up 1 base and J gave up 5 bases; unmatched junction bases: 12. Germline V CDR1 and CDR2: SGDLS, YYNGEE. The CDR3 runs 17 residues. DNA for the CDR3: TGTGCCAGCAGCGTAATTGGGGAGGAGGGGGCAAGAAACACCATATATTTT. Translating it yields CASSVIGEEGARNTIYF.

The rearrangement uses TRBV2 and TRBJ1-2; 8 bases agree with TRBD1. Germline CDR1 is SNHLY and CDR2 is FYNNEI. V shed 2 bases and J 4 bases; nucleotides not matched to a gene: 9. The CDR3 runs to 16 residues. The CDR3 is CASSEIKGQGFYGYTF. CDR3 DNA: TGTGCCAGCAGTGAAATAAAAGGACAGGGATTCTATGGCTACACCTTC.

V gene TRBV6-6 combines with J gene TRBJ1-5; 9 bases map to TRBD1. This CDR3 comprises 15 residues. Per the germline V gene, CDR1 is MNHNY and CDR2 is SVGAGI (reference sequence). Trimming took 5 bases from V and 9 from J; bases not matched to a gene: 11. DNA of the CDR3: TGTGCCAGCAGTACCTCGGACAGGGGTTTAGGGCCCCAGCATTTT. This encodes CASSTSDRGLGPQHF.

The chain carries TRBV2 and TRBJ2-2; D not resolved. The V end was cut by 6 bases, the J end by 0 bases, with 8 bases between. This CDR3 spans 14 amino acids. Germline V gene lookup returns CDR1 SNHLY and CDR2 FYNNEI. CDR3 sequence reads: CASSGRTNTGELFF. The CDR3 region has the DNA TGTGCCAGCAGCGGACGGACGAACACCGGGGAGCTGTTTTTT.

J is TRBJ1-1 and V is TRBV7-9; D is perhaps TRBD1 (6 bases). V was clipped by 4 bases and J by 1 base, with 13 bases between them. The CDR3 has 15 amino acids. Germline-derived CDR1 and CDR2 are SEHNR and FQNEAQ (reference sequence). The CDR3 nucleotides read TGTGCCAGCAGCTCCGGACAGACGAGGAACACTGAAGCTTTCTTT. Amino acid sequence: CASSSGQTRNTEAFF.

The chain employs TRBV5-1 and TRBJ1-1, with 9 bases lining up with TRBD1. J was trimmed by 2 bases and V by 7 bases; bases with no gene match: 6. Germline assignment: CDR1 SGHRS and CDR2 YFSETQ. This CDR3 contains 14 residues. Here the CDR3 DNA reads TGCGCCAGCCAAACAGGGGGCGGTAACACTGAAGCTTTCTTT. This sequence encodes CASQTGGGNTEAFF.

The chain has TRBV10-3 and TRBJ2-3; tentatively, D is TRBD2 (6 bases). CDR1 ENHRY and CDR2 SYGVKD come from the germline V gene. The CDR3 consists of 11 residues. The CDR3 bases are TGTGCATCGGGGGGCACAGATACGCAGTATTTT. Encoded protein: CASGGTDTQYF.

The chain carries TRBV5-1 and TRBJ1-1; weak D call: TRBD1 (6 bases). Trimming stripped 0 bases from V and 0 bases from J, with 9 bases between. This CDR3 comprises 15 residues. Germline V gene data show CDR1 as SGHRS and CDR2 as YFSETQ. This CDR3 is CASSLETGLNTEAFF. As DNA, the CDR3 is TGCGCCAGCAGCTTGGAAACAGGGTTGAACACTGAAGCTTTCTTT.

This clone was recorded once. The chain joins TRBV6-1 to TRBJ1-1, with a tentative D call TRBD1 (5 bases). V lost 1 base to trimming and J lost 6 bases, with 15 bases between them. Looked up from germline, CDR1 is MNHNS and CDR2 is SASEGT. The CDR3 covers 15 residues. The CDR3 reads CASSEGQGWDPEAFF. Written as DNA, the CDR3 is TGTGCCAGCAGTGAAGGTCAGGGCTGGGACCCTGAAGCTTTCTTT.

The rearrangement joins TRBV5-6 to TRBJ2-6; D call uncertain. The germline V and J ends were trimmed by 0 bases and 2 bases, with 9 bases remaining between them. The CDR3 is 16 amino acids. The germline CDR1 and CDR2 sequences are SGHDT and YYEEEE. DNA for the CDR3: TGTGCCAGCAGCTTGGAAACTCCTACTGGGGCCAACGTCCTGACTTTC. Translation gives CASSLETPTGANVLTF.

The CDR3 reads CASSLLGDGQETQYF. CDR3 coding DNA: TGCGCCAGCAGCTTGCTGGGGGACGGGCAAGAGACCCAGTACTTC. The J gene is TRBJ2-5, the V gene TRBV5-1; D possibly matches TRBD1 or TRBD2 (5 bases each). In germline, CDR1 is SGHRS, CDR2 YFSETQ. V lost 1 base to trimming and J lost 2 bases, with 12 bases between them. The CDR3 runs 15 residues.

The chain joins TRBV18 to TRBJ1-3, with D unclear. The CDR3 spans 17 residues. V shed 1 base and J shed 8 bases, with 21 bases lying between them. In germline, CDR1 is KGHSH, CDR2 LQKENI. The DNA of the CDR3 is TGTGCCAGCTCACCACAACTCGACGACCCCCCCGGAGACACCATATATTTT. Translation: CASSPQLDDPPGDTIYF.

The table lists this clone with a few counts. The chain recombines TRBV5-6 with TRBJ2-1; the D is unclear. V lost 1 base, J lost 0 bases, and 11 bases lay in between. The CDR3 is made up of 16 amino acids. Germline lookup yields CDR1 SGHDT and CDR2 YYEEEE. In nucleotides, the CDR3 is TGTGCCAGCAGCTTGTTTGGTCCCAGCTCCTACAATGAGCAGTTCTTC. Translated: CASSLFGPSSYNEQFF. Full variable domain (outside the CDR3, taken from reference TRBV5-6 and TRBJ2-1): DAGVTQSPTHLIKTRGQQVTLRCSPKSGHDTVSWYQQALGQGPQFIFQYYEEEERQRGNFPDRFSGHQFPNYSSELNVNALLLGDSALYLCASSLFGPSSYNEQFFGPGTRLTVL.